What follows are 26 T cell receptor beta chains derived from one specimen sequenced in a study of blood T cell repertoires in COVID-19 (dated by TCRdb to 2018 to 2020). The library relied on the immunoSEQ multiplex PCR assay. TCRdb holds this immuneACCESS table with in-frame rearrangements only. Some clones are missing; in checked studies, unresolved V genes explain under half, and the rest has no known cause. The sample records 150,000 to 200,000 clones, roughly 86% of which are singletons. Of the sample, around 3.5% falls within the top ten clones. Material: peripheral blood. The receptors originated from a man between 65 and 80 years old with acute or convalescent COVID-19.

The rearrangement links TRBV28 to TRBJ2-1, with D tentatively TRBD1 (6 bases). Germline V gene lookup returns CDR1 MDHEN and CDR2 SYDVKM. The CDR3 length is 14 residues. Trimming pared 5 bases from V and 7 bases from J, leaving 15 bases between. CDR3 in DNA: TGTGCCAGCAGTCTTGGGGGCCCGTCAAATGAGCAGTTCTTC. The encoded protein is CASSLGGPSNEQFF.

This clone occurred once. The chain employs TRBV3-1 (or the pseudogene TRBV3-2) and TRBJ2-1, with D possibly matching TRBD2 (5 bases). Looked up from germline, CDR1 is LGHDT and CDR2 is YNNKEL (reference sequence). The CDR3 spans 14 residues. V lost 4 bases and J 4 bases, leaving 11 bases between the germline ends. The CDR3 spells CASSLLGGYNEQFF. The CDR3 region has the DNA TGTGCCAGCAGCCTCCTCGGCGGGTACAATGAGCAGTTCTTC.

CDR3 sequence: CASSFLGGEGYTF. CDR3 in DNA: TGTGCCAGCAGTTTTCTGGGGGGGGAAGGCTACACCTTC. This sequence joins TRBV28 and TRBJ1-2; D might be TRBD1 (5 bases). The CDR3 consists of 13 residues. V was cut by 3 bases and J by 8 bases, with 13 bases left in between. Germline V gene data show CDR1 as MDHEN and CDR2 as SYDVKM.

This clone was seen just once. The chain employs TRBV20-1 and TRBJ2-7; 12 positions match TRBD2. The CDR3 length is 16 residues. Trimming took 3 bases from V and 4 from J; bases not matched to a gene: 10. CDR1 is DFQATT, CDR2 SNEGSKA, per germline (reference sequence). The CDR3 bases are TGCAGTGCTAGTGGCGTGACTAGCGGGAGTGCTTACGAGCAGTACTTC. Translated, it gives CSASGVTSGSAYEQYF.

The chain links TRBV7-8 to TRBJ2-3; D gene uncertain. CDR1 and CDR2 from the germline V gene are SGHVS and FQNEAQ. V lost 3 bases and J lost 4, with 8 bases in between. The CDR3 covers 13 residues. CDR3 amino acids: CASSFSPSDTQYF. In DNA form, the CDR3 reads TGTGCCAGCAGCTTTTCCCCCTCAGATACGCAGTATTTT.

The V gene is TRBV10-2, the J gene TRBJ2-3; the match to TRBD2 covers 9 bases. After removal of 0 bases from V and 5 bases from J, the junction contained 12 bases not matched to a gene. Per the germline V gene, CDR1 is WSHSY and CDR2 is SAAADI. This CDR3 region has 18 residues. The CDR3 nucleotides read TGCGCCAGCAGTGAGTCGAAGGGAGCGGGGGGAGGAGGAGATACGCAGTATTTT. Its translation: CASSESKGAGGGGDTQYF.

In DNA form, the CDR3 reads TGTGCCAGCAGCTTAACAGCGGGAGGTGTAGAGACCCAGTACTTC. Its translation: CASSLTAGGVETQYF. This sequence joins TRBV7-3 and TRBJ2-5; 9 bases align to TRBD2. CDR3 length: 15 residues. CDR1 SGHTA and CDR2 FQGTGA come from the germline V gene. V lost 0 bases, J lost 4 bases, and 3 bases stayed unmatched.

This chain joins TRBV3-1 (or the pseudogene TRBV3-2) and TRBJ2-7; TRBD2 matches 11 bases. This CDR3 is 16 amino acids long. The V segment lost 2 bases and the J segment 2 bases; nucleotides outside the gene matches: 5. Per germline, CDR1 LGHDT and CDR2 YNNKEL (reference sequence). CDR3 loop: CASSQLPSGGPYEQYF. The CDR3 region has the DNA TGTGCCAGCAGCCAACTCCCTAGCGGGGGGCCCTACGAGCAGTACTTC.

In DNA form, the CDR3 reads TGTGCCAGTAGTATCCAGGGGGCGGCTAATGAAAAACTGTTTTTT. Translation gives CASSIQGAANEKLFF. V is TRBV19 and J is TRBJ1-4, with TRBD1 matching 8 bases. The CDR3 runs 15 residues. Germline V gives CDR1 LNHDA, CDR2 SQIVND (reference sequence). The junction had 3 bases not matched to a gene; V was cut back by 3 bases and J by 3 bases.

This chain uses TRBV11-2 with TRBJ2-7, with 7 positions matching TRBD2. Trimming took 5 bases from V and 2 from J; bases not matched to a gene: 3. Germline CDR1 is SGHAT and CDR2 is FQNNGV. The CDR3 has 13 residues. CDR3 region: CASSLGTTYEQYF. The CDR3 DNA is TGTGCCAGCAGCCTGGGGACTACCTACGAGCAGTACTTC.

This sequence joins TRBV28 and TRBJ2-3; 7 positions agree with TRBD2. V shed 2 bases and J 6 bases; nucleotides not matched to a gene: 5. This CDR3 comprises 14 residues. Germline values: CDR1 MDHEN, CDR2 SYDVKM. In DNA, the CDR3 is TGTGCCAGCAGTTTAGGCGGGAGAGGGGATACGCAGTATTTT. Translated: CASSLGGRGDTQYF.

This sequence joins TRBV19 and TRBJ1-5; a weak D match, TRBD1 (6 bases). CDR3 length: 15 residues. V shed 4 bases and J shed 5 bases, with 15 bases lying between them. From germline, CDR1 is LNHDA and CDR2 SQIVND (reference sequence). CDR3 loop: CASSKRNRDHQPQHF. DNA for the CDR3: TGTGCCAGTAGTAAACGTAACAGGGATCATCAGCCCCAGCATTTT.

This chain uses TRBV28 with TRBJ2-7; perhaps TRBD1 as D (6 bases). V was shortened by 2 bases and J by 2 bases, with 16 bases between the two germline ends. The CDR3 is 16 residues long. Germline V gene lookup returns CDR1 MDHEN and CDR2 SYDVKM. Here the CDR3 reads CASSLPRGTSTYEQYF. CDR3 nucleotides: TGTGCCAGCAGTTTACCCCGAGGGACATCGACCTACGAGCAGTACTTC.

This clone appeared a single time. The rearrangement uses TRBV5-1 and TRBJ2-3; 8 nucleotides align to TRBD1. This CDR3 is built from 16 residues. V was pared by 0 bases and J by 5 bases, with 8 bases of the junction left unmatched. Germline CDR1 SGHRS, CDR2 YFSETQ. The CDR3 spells CASSLGQGPPRDTQYF. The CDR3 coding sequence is TGCGCCAGCAGCTTGGGACAGGGGCCCCCCAGAGATACGCAGTATTTT.

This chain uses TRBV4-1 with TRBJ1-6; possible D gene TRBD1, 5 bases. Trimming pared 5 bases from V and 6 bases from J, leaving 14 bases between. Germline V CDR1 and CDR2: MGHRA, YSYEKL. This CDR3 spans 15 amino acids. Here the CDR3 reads CASSYSTGVNSPLHF. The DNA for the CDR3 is TGCGCCAGCAGCTACAGCACGGGGGTTAATTCACCCCTCCACTTT.

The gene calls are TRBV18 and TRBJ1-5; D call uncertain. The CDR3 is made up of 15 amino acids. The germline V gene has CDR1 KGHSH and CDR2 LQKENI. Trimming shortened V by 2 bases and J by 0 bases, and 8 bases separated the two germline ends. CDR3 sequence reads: CASSPTQYSNQPQHF. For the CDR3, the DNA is TGTGCCAGCTCACCAACACAATATAGCAATCAGCCCCAGCATTTT.

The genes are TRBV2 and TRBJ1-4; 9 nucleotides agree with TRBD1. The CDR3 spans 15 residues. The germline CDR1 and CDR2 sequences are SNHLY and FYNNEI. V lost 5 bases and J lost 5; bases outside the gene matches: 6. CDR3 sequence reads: CASSPPGQGNEKLFF. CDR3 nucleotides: TGTGCCAGCAGTCCTCCGGGACAGGGAAATGAAAAACTGTTTTTT.

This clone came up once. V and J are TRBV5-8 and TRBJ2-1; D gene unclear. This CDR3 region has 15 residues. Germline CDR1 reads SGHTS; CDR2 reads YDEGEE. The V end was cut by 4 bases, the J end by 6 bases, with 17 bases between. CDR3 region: CASSPLTRLGNEQFF. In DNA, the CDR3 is TGTGCCAGCAGCCCACTAACTCGTCTCGGCAATGAGCAGTTCTTC.

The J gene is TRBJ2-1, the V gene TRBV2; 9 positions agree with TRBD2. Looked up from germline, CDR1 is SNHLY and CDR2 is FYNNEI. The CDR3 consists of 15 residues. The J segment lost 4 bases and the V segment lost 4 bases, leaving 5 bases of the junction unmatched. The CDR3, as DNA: TGTGCCAGCAGTGCGGAGCGGGGGGATTACAATGAGCAGTTCTTC. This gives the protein CASSAERGDYNEQFF.

CDR3 coding DNA: TGTGCCAGCAGCGTAGCGGCGGGAGAGGCGAGTGAGCAGTTCTTC. It encodes CASSVAAGEASEQFF. The V call is TRBV9, the J call TRBJ2-1; 7 bases match TRBD2. Germline CDR1 is SGDLS and CDR2 is YYNGEE. J was trimmed by 9 bases and V by 0 bases; bases with no gene match: 9. The CDR3 runs to 15 residues.

The DNA for the CDR3 is TGTGCCACCAGCAGAGATGCATGGCAGACCCAGTACTTC. This gives the protein CATSRDAWQTQYF. This chain connects TRBV15 to TRBJ2-5; no clear D. The germline gives CDR1 LNHNV, CDR2 YYDKDF (reference sequence). The CDR3 loop spans 13 amino acids. V lost 0 bases and J 6 bases, leaving 8 bases between the germline ends.

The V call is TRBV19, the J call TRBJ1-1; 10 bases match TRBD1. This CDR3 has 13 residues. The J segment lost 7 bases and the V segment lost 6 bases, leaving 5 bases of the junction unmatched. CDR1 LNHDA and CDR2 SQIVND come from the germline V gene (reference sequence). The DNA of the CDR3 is TGTGCCAGTAGCGTGGGACAGGGGAATGAAGCTTTCTTT. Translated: CASSVGQGNEAFF.

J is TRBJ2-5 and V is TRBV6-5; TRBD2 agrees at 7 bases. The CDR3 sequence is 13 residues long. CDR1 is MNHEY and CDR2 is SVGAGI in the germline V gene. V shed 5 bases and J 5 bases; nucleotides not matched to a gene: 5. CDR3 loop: CASSREAGETQYF. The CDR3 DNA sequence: TGTGCCAGCAGTCGGGAGGCTGGGGAGACCCAGTACTTC.

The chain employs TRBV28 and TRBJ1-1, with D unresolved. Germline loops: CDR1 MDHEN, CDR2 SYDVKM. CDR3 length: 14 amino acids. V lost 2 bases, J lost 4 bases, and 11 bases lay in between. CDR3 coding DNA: TGTGCCAGCAGTTTAACCTTTGGCAGCACTGAAGCTTTCTTT. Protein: CASSLTFGSTEAFF.

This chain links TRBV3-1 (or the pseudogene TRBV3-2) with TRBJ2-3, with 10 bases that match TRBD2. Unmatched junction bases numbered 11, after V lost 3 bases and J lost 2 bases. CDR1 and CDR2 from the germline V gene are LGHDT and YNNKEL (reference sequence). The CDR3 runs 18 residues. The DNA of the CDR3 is TGTGCCAGCAGCCAGCTACTACCTAGCGGGGGTACCACAGATACGCAGTATTTT. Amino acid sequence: CASSQLLPSGGTTDTQYF.

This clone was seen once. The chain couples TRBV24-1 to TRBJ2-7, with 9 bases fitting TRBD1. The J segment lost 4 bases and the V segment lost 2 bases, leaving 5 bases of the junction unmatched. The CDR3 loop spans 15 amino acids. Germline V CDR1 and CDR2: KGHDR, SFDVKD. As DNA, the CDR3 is TGTGCCACCAGTGATTCGGACAGGGGTTTGTACGAGCAGTACTTC. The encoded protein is CATSDSDRGLYEQYF.